Presented here are 24 T cell receptor beta chains from one specimen sequenced in a study of shared clonotypes between healthy human individuals. The table came from immunoSEQ multiplex PCR; TCRdb's copy has only in-frame clones and leaves some out. The sample consists of 2 million to 3 million clones, around 94% of them appearing once. Sequencing was carried out using naive CD4+ T cells sorted from blood. The subset: CD45RA+ positively selected. The receptor set was obtained from a man aged 18 to 30 in good health.

Points on this clone: The identical CDR3 is also encoded by other nucleotide sequences in the sample. The chain is built from TRBV9 and TRBJ1-3, with D tentatively TRBD1 (5 bases). This CDR3 has 15 residues. Looked up from germline, CDR1 is SGDLS and CDR2 is YYNGEE. The V and J ends lost 1 base and 2 bases respectively, with 10 bases between them. CDR3 sequence: CASSVQGGAGNTIYF. The DNA for the CDR3 is TGTGCCAGCAGCGTACAGGGTGGAGCTGGAAACACCATATATTTT.

The CDR3 coding sequence is TGTGCCAGCAGCTTAAGGCTTTCTCGGGAGCAGTTCTTC. As protein: CASSLRLSREQFF. The chain joins TRBV7-2 to TRBJ2-1; D is unclear. Germline V gene sequence: CDR1 SGHTA, CDR2 FQGNSA. This CDR3 has 13 amino acids. Deletions cut 2 bases from V and 10 bases from J, with 12 bases between.

This CDR3 reads CASSPRTSGNADTQYF. The CDR3 DNA is TGTGCCAGCAGCCCCCGGACTAGCGGGAATGCAGATACGCAGTATTTT. This chain joins TRBV7-6 and TRBJ2-3; TRBD2 matches at 12 bases. The CDR3 consists of 16 residues. Germline CDR1 reads SGHVS; CDR2 reads FNYEAQ. The V segment lost 5 bases and the J segment 4 bases; nucleotides outside the gene matches: 7.

The CDR3 coding sequence is TGTGCCAGCAGTGAGATCCACGCACTAGCCAAAAACATTCAGTACTTC. Residues: CASSEIHALAKNIQYF. The chain carries TRBV2 and TRBJ2-4; D is uncertain. Germline loops: CDR1 SNHLY, CDR2 FYNNEI. With 3 bases removed from V and 0 bases from J, the gap between germline ends came to 12 bases. The CDR3 contains 16 residues.

This rearrangement joins TRBV18 to TRBJ1-1; no clear D. The CDR3 sequence is 13 residues long. CDR1 KGHSH and CDR2 LQKENI come from the germline V gene. The ends were cut back, 3 bases at V and 4 bases at J, with 9 bases in the middle. The CDR3 nucleotides are TGTGCCAGCTCACCTCGTGCTGGCACTGAAGCTTTCTTT. Its protein product is CASSPRAGTEAFF. Full variable domain (remainder filled in from reference TRBV18 and TRBJ1-1): NAGVMQNPRHLVRRRGQEARLRCSPMKGHSHVYWYRQLPEEGLKFMVYLQKENIIDESGMPKERFSAEFPKEGPSILRIQQVVRGDSAAYFCASSPRAGTEAFFGQGTRLTVV.

The chain is built from TRBV7-9 and TRBJ2-5, with TRBD2 matching over 8 bases. V was pared by 2 bases and J by 5 bases, with 4 bases of the junction left unmatched. Germline-derived CDR1 and CDR2 are SEHNR and FQNEAQ (reference sequence). This CDR3 is 14 amino acids long. The CDR3 coding sequence is TGTGCCAGCAGCTTAATTAGCGGGGTTGAGACCCAGTACTTC. It specifies CASSLISGVETQYF.

The table lists this clone with many counts. The chain couples TRBV6-5 to TRBJ2-6; no clear D. Trimming took off 0 bases at V and 3 bases at J, with 0 bases between the two ends. The CDR3 spans 13 residues. Germline lookup yields CDR1 MNHEY and CDR2 SVGAGI. In DNA, the CDR3 is TGTGCCAGCAGTTACTCTGGGGCCAACGTCCTGACTTTC. Translation gives CASSYSGANVLTF.

V is TRBV4-1 and J is TRBJ2-5; D unresolved. The CDR3 has 13 residues. From germline, CDR1 is MGHRA and CDR2 YSYEKL. Trimming shortened V by 4 bases and J by 4 bases, and 10 bases separated the two germline ends. CDR3: CASSPTFVETQYF. The CDR3 bases are TGCGCCAGCAGCCCAACTTTCGTAGAGACCCAGTACTTC.

The chain carries TRBV2 and TRBJ2-1; D gene uncertain. Trimming took 3 bases from V and 4 from J, leaving 10 bases between them. Per the germline V gene, CDR1 is SNHLY and CDR2 is FYNNEI. The length of the CDR3 is 14 residues. CDR3 region: CASSDRSLYNEQFF. The CDR3 DNA follows: TGTGCCAGCAGTGACAGGAGCTTATACAATGAGCAGTTCTTC.

CDR3 DNA sequence: TGTGCCAGCAGCGCACAGGGGGCGGAATCACCCCTCCACTTT. This codes for CASSAQGAESPLHF. This chain joins TRBV6-1 and TRBJ1-6; TRBD1 aligns across 9 bases. Trimming cost V 6 bases and J 10 bases; bases outside gene matches: 7. The CDR3 contains 14 residues. In germline, CDR1 is MNHNS, CDR2 SASEGT.

The chain has TRBV10-3 and TRBJ1-5, with 7 bases matching TRBD1. There are 19 residues in the CDR3. Trimming removed 2 bases from V and 1 base from J; junction bases left unmatched: 14. CDR1 and CDR2 (germline): ENHRY, SYGVKD. As DNA, the CDR3 is TGTGCCATCAGTGAGAGTCCAGGGGGGCCGGGGGCAAGCAATCAGCCCCAGCATTTT. Its translation is CAISESPGGPGASNQPQHF.

The chain has TRBV7-9 and TRBJ2-7; D assignment may be TRBD1 or TRBD2 (5 bases each). Germline lookup yields CDR1 SEHNR and CDR2 FQNEAQ (reference sequence). The CDR3 runs 13 residues. Trimming pared 1 base from V and 11 bases from J, leaving 15 bases between. In DNA, the CDR3 is TGTGCCAGCAGCTTAGTAGAAGGGGACCGGGAGTACTTC. It codes for CASSLVEGDREYF.

The chain couples TRBV7-2 to TRBJ2-5, with TRBD2 identical over 8 bases. Looked up from germline, CDR1 is SGHTA and CDR2 is FQGNSA. CDR3 length: 16 amino acids. The V and J ends lost 1 base and 5 bases, in that order; junction bases with no gene match: 9. The CDR3 loop reads CASSLGGTRVVETQYF. In DNA form, the CDR3 reads TGTGCCAGCAGCTTAGGCGGGACTAGGGTAGTCGAGACCCAGTACTTC.

The gene calls are TRBV6-1 and TRBJ2-3; D gene uncertain. There are 13 residues in the CDR3. CDR1 MNHNS and CDR2 SASEGT come from the germline V gene. The V end was cut by 4 bases, the J end by 7 bases, with 12 bases between. The CDR3 nucleotides are TGTGCCAGCAGTGTGGGCTCAACAAATACGCAGTATTTT. Translated: CASSVGSTNTQYF.

Notes on this clone: Different DNA sequences within this sample yield the same CDR3. The chain couples TRBV18 to TRBJ1-1; D remains ambiguous. This CDR3 has 13 residues. Trimming cost V 3 bases and J 0 bases, with 5 bases left between them. Germline loops: CDR1 KGHSH, CDR2 LQKENI. DNA of the CDR3: TGTGCCAGCTCACCGACACTGAACACTGAAGCTTTCTTT. It yields the protein CASSPTLNTEAFF.

This chain joins TRBV7-8 and TRBJ2-2; the D call may be TRBD1 or TRBD2 (5 bases each). The V gene lost 11 bases and the J gene lost 0 bases, with 16 bases spanning the gap. The CDR3 covers 15 residues. Germline CDR1 is SGHVS and CDR2 is FQNEAQ. The CDR3 loop reads CALQKGTSNTGELFF. The CDR3 bases are TGTGCCTTGCAAAAGGGGACCTCGAACACCGGGGAGCTGTTTTTT.

This sequence joins TRBV9 and TRBJ2-7, with no clear D. V was clipped by 7 bases and J by 6 bases, with 23 bases between them. Germline V gene sequence: CDR1 SGDLS, CDR2 YYNGEE. This CDR3 comprises 15 residues. CDR3: CASLLKGTKVGEQYF. CDR3 bases: TGTGCCAGCCTGCTTAAGGGCACCAAAGTAGGCGAGCAGTACTTC.

The chain joins TRBV28 to TRBJ1-2, with a possible D match to TRBD1 (5 bases). The V gene lost 8 bases and the J gene lost 4 bases, with 17 bases spanning the gap. Germline lookup yields CDR1 MDHEN and CDR2 SYDVKM. CDR3 length equals 14 residues. The CDR3: CASSPPQGPYGYTF. CDR3 bases: TGTGCCAGCTCCCCCCCGCAGGGCCCCTATGGCTACACCTTC.

The CDR3 loop reads CASSPPGLAGVQDTQYF. DNA for the CDR3: TGCGCCAGCAGCCCACCGGGACTAGCGGGAGTTCAAGATACGCAGTATTTT. This chain joins TRBV5-1 and TRBJ2-3, with TRBD2 identical over 14 bases. The CDR3 contains 17 residues. V shed 4 bases and J 5 bases; nucleotides not matched to a gene: 9. In germline, CDR1 is SGHRS, CDR2 YFSETQ.

The chain recombines TRBV6-5 with TRBJ2-7; TRBD1 aligns across 10 bases. Germline V CDR1 and CDR2: MNHEY, SVGAGI. CDR3 length: 13 amino acids. With V trimmed by 8 bases and J by 3 bases, 4 bases remained unmatched. The CDR3, as DNA: TGTGCCAGCGCCCGGACAGGGGGCTACGAGCAGTACTTC. Translated: CASARTGGYEQYF.

This clone has a single count. The gene calls are TRBV19 and TRBJ2-5, with TRBD2 matching over 12 bases. This CDR3 is 16 amino acids long. Germline assignment: CDR1 LNHDA and CDR2 SQIVND (reference sequence). With 5 bases clipped from V and 5 bases from J, the junction kept 9 bases outside the gene matches. CDR3 bases: TGTGCCAGTAGTTCCCTAGCGGGAGGGCCGAGGGAGACCCAGTACTTC. Protein product: CASSSLAGGPRETQYF.

J is TRBJ2-3 and V is TRBV9; D remains ambiguous. The germline CDR1 and CDR2 sequences are SGDLS and YYNGEE. V was clipped by 3 bases and J by 8 bases, with 16 bases between them. This CDR3 is 14 amino acids long. The CDR3 DNA reads as TGTGCCAGCAGCGGCCTTTTGCAGGCTAGTACGCAGTATTTT. Translation gives CASSGLLQASTQYF.

The rearrangement uses TRBV5-1 and TRBJ2-5; D gene ambiguous. The CDR3 runs 14 residues. Germline CDR1 is SGHRS and CDR2 is YFSETQ. V lost 0 bases and J 0 bases, leaving 6 bases between the germline ends. CDR3 amino acids: CASSLDWDQETQYF. The CDR3 coding sequence is TGCGCCAGCAGCTTGGACTGGGACCAAGAGACCCAGTACTTC.

The J gene is TRBJ2-7, the V gene TRBV10-1, with 7 positions matching TRBD1. The V gene end was trimmed by 1 base and the J gene end by 1 base; junction bases not matched to a gene: 1. Per germline, CDR1 WNHNN and CDR2 SYGVQD (reference sequence). This CDR3 spans 14 amino acids. For the CDR3, the DNA is TGCGCCAGCAGTGAGTTACAGGGGTCCTACGAGCAGTACTTC. Translation gives CASSELQGSYEQYF.